This T cell receptor (beta chain) was found in a study of blood T cell repertoires in COVID-19 (dated by TCRdb to 2018 to 2021). About the study as a whole: The collaborator samples originated in the United States, Italy and Spain and spanned the acute and convalescent phases of COVID-19. The prospective study material was composed of cDNA or gDNA derived from T cells, B-cell-depleted T cells, or PBMCs. Deeply sampled blood TCRbeta repertoires from subjects exposed to, actively infected with, or recovered from COVID-19 were included in the dataset. The repertoires were made available in a free public database intended to serve as a resource for research on the immune response to SARS-CoV-2. The samples were drawn from the first 160 participants of the ongoing ImmuneRACE study and from more than 1,000 subjects provided by 6 global collaborators. Nearly every sample came with metadata listing a de-identified subject ID, COVID-19 status, age in years and sex. HLA class I and class II types, where available, came from metadata supplied by the sample provider rather than from assay-based typing.

Counted from cysteine to phenylalanine, this CDR3 has 15 amino acids. CDR3 DNA is the only sequence kept; it has 45 bases, read in frame from the first base. V drops 5 bases and J drops 4 bases, leaving 18 bases in between. The germline V gene provides CDR1 MDHEN and CDR2 SYDVKM. Results and caveats for the whole study, not just this receptor: The quantity of clinical and demographic metadata differed by source and by participant and was supplied without curation.

One collaborating source in Seattle enrolled patients during active infection and followed them longitudinally through the course of disease. Whole blood was collected in K2EDTA tubes by collaborating institutions according to the institutions' own protocols. For TCRbeta analysis, collaborators shipped samples in one of three forms: frozen whole blood, isolated PBMCs, or DNA extracted from either of those sample types. Details on this clone: Its specific antigen is unknown. No clone much larger than this one lies a single base away; base qualities are absent.

TCRbeta CDR3 regions were amplified from genomic DNA by means of the immunoSEQ Assay, a bias-controlled multiplex PCR. Per the authors' processing: Within the assay, amplification of reference gene primers was used to estimate how many nucleated cells each sample contained. To quantify the absolute abundance of each unique TCRbeta CDR3 rearrangement, sequence reads were collapsed and filtered. For each sample, productive Simpson clonality was calculated as the square root of Simpson's diversity index across productive rearrangements. What TCRdb holds here is the immuneACCESS table cut down to in-frame rearrangements. Part of the clones is not present; checked against another copy, under half of the missing clones reflect an unresolved V gene, and the others are unexplained. Clone size and V and J calls were adopted from that table, with D and trimming inferred from the DNA. This sample is represented by about 120,000 clones; around nine tenths of them were singletons. The top ten clonotypes cover more than 9.5% of the sample.

The source material was peripheral blood. The chain is encoded by TRBV28 joined to TRBJ2-7, and possibly TRBD1, on 6 matching bases. The origin of this receptor is a woman in her 70s with COVID-19, enrolled during active disease. The DNA is as follows: TGTGCCAGCAGTAGTAATCGCCAGGGGATATACGAGCAGTACTTC. This codes for CASSSNRQGIYEQYF.